The rows below give T cell receptor beta chains drawn from one sample of a study of beta chain features in type 1 diabetes. Sequenced by immunoSEQ multiplex PCR; TCRdb stores in-frame clones only, minus some. The repertoire consists of under 400,000 clones, with roughly 12% occurring once and the leading ten covering about 0.01%. Sequenced: naive CD4+ T cells from blood. These receptors were collected from a woman younger than 30 with type 1 diabetes. Both conserved end residues are part of each CDR3. Each record gives: CDR3 protein, J gene, V gene.

CDR3 protein: CASSYSPRTTNYGYTF
J gene: TRBJ1-2
V gene: TRBV6-6

CDR3 protein: CASSLAQAEYNEQFF
J gene: TRBJ2-1
V gene: TRBV5-1

CDR3 protein: CASRRQQGNYEQYF
J gene: TRBJ2-7
V gene: TRBV19

CDR3 protein: CASSTNDPGSISSYEQYF
J gene: TRBJ2-7
V gene: TRBV21-1

CDR3 protein: CASSLAWGAYNEQFF
J gene: TRBJ2-1
V gene: TRBV5-4

CDR3 protein: CASSYLLRKGISYNEQFF
J gene: TRBJ2-1
V gene: TRBV28

CDR3 protein: CASSIGLAGAEQFF
J gene: TRBJ2-1
V gene: TRBV19

CDR3 protein: CASSLEFSGANVLTF
J gene: TRBJ2-6
V gene: TRBV7-9

CDR3 protein: CATRPQLAGSQETQYF
J gene: TRBJ2-5
V gene: TRBV15

CDR3 protein: CASRPLAGRFSYNEQFF
J gene: TRBJ2-1
V gene: TRBV9

CDR3 protein: CSVEGLTTGELFF
J gene: TRBJ2-2
V gene: TRBV29-1

CDR3 protein: CASSLAGAQETQYF
J gene: TRBJ2-5
V gene: TRBV7-9

CDR3 protein: CASTLGLAGAGEQFF
J gene: TRBJ2-1
V gene: TRBV7-2

CDR3 protein: CASRGLGANVLTF
J gene: TRBJ2-6
V gene: TRBV9

CDR3 protein: CASSFRGTLTDTQYF
J gene: TRBJ2-3
V gene: TRBV5-4

CDR3 protein: CASSERRLGEKLFF
J gene: TRBJ1-4
V gene: TRBV25-1

CDR3 protein: CARTTTSEAKNIQYF
J gene: TRBJ2-4
V gene: TRBV5-3

CDR3 protein: CASSSLSSADTQYF
J gene: TRBJ2-3
V gene: TRBV7-9

CDR3 protein: CASSASHSNSPLHF
J gene: TRBJ1-6
V gene: TRBV2

CDR3 protein: CAIGAVDTQYF
J gene: TRBJ2-3
V gene: TRBV10-3

CDR3 protein: CASRTLVNEQFF
J gene: TRBJ2-1
V gene: TRBV19

CDR3 protein: CASSPDRVEQYF
J gene: TRBJ2-7
V gene: TRBV18

CDR3 protein: CASSLTGGMGGYTF
J gene: TRBJ1-2
V gene: TRBV7-3

CDR3 protein: CASRDGGANEQFF
J gene: TRBJ2-1
V gene: TRBV19

CDR3 protein: CASSQRGDQETQYF
J gene: TRBJ2-5
V gene: TRBV7-2

CDR3 protein: CASSPWPWNQPQHF
J gene: TRBJ1-5
V gene: TRBV27

CDR3 protein: CASSAGRPSEAFF
J gene: TRBJ1-1
V gene: TRBV7-2

CDR3 protein: CASRRQGNTGELFF
J gene: TRBJ2-2
V gene: TRBV19

CDR3 protein: CASSQGRIQGARGYTF
J gene: TRBJ1-2
V gene: TRBV4-1

CDR3 protein: CAWGQSYQPQHF
J gene: TRBJ1-5
V gene: TRBV30

CDR3 protein: CASGGGLAPTNEQFF
J gene: TRBJ2-1
V gene: TRBV2

CDR3 protein: CASSSGRVDYGYTF
J gene: TRBJ1-2
V gene: TRBV7-2

CDR3 protein: CASSHFQGANSGANVLTF
J gene: TRBJ2-6
V gene: TRBV4-3

CDR3 protein: CAYKTGVRDGKLNSPLHF
J gene: TRBJ1-6
V gene: TRBV9

CDR3 protein: CSALAGVNSGANVLTF
J gene: TRBJ2-6
V gene: TRBV29-1

CDR3 protein: CASRTSSYNEQFF
J gene: TRBJ2-1
V gene: TRBV19

CDR3 protein: CASSLTNPPGTEAFF
J gene: TRBJ1-1
V gene: TRBV5-1

CDR3 protein: CASSPNEGAANTGELFF
J gene: TRBJ2-2
V gene: TRBV18

CDR3 protein: CSVGIHRGEAFF
J gene: TRBJ1-1
V gene: TRBV29-1

CDR3 protein: CASSVPGQGMIAFF
J gene: TRBJ1-1
V gene: TRBV5-6

CDR3 protein: CASSLASQETQYF
J gene: TRBJ2-5
V gene: TRBV7-2

CDR3 protein: CSVAPTTGSETQYF
J gene: TRBJ2-5
V gene: TRBV29-1

CDR3 protein: CASSFGTGGQTQYF
J gene: TRBJ2-5
V gene: TRBV6-5

CDR3 protein: CAWGGAGRYEQYF
J gene: TRBJ2-7
V gene: TRBV30

CDR3 protein: CAVGGGKNIQYF
J gene: TRBJ2-4
V gene: TRBV7-9

CDR3 protein: CASSSRGQGLPAYNEQFF
J gene: TRBJ2-1
V gene: TRBV19

CDR3 protein: CAWSPSDTQYF
J gene: TRBJ2-3
V gene: TRBV30

CDR3 protein: CSVEGQMNTEAFF
J gene: TRBJ1-1
V gene: TRBV29-1

CDR3 protein: CAISEGQGPFEQYF
J gene: TRBJ2-7
V gene: TRBV10-3

CDR3 protein: CASSDAGKETQYF
J gene: TRBJ2-5
V gene: TRBV25-1

CDR3 protein: CASSSSGVHTDTQYF
J gene: TRBJ2-3
V gene: TRBV7-2

CDR3 protein: CASIPGGGPNNEQFF
J gene: TRBJ2-1
V gene: TRBV28

CDR3 protein: CATSRGSGGGTGELFF
J gene: TRBJ2-2
V gene: TRBV15

CDR3 protein: CASSPLGLMEQFF
J gene: TRBJ2-1
V gene: TRBV7-9

CDR3 protein: CASSYTPGSGYNEQFF
J gene: TRBJ2-1
V gene: TRBV18